This entry describes one TCR beta chain. The antigen remains undetermined. The data belong to a study of T-cell reconstitution after alpha-beta-depleted transplantation in children. Findings and limits, study-wide: One year post-transplant, T-cell counts and diversity were largely derived from T cells produced anew. Several hundred expanded graft clones reportedly gave rise to the alpha-beta T cells present about two months after transplant. The origin of high day-60 TCRbeta diversity in some patients lay in surviving recipient T cells and thymic progenitors.

V gave up 2 bases and J gave up 3 bases, with 11 bases separating them. The germline V gene encodes CDR1 SGHDT and CDR2 YYEEEE. The CDR3 loop spans 15 amino acids. The TCRbeta library incorporated unique molecular identifiers. One entry per CDR3 protein, called by TCRdb with MiXCR from the PCR reads. The sample yields a few hundred thousand distinct CDR3 sequences, around 10% seen once. The specimen was peripheral blood, collected 180 days after TCRalphabeta/CD19-depleted stem cell transplant. This clonotype was obtained from a male patient aged 2 to 10 who had a stem cell transplant for chronic granulomatous disease, so the T cells may come from the graft donor. The J gene is TRBJ2-2, the V gene TRBV5-6; TRBD1 or TRBD2 may be the D gene (6 bases each). The CDR3 sequence: CASSLRGAYTGELFF. The CDR3 nucleotides are TGTGCCAGCAGCTTAAGGGGGGCTTACACCGGGGAGCTGTTTTTT.